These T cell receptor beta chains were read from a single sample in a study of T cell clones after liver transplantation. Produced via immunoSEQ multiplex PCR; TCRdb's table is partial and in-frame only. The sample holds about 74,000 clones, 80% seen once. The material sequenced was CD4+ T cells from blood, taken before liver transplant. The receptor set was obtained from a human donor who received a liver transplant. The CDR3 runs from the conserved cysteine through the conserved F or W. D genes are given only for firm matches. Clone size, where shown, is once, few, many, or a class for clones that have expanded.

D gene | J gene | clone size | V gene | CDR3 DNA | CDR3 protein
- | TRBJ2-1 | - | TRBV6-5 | TGTGCCAGCAGTTACGGCTTAGCGTGGAATGAGCAGTTCTTC | CASSYGLAWNEQFF
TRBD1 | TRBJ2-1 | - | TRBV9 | TGTGCCAGCAACTATGACAGGGGCAATGAGCAGTTCTTC | CASNYDRGNEQFF
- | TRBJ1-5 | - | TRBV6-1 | TGTGCCAGCAGACAGGTCTGGCATCAGCCCCAGCATTTT | CASRQVWHQPQHF
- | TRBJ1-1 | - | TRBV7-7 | TGTGCTAGCAGTCTCCAGAGGGGGACTGAAGCTTTCTTT | CASSLQRGTEAFF
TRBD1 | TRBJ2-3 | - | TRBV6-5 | TGTGCCAGCAGTTCCCAGGGGGACACGCAGTATTTT | CASSSQGDTQYF
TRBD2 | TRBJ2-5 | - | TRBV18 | TGTGCCAGCTCACCAGGACTAGCGGAGGAGACCCAGTACTTC | CASSPGLAEETQYF
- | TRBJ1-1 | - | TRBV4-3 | TGCGCCAGCAGCAGAATTTCCCGGTCGACTGAAGCTTTCTTT | CASSRISRSTEAFF
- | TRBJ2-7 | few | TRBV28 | TGTGCCAGCAGTTCAGGGCCTTACGAGCAGTACTTC | CASSSGPYEQYF
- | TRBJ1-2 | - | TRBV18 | TGTGCCAGCTCCCCAACGGGTCAGAACTTCTATGGCTACACCTTC | CASSPTGQNFYGYTF
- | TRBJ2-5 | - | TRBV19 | TGTGCCAGTAGTACCCCCGCTGCTAATGGGGGGACCCAGTACTTC | CASSTPAANGGTQYF
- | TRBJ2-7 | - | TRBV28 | TGTGCCAGCAGTTTTCCCCCCACCTACGAGCAGTACTTC | CASSFPPTYEQYF
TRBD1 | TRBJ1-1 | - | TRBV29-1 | TGCAGCGCAAACAGGGGGCCGGACACTGAAGCTTTCTTT | CSANRGPDTEAFF
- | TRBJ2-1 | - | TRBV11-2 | TGTGCCAGCAGCGCGGAGGGCTCCTACAATGAGCAGTTCTTC | CASSAEGSYNEQFF
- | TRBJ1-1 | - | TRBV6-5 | TGTGCCAGCAGTTATGACAGGCCAAACACTGAAGCTTTCTTT | CASSYDRPNTEAFF
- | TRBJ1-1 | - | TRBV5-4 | TGTGCCAGCTCGGGGGACATCACTGAAGCTTTCTTT | CASSGDITEAFF
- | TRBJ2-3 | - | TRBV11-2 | TGTGCCAGCAGCTTTGGACCGCCTGATACGCAGTATTTT | CASSFGPPDTQYF
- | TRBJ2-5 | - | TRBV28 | TGTGCCAGCAGACCCGACAGCCGCCAAGAGACCCAGTACTTC | CASRPDSRQETQYF
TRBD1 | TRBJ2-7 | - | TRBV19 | TGTGCCAGTAGTATAGGGGGACAGGGAACCTACGAGCAGTACTTC | CASSIGGQGTYEQYF
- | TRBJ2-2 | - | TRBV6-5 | TGTGCCAGCAGCCCCCCGACGGGGACCGGGGAGCTGTTTTTT | CASSPPTGTGELFF
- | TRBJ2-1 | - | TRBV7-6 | TGTGCCAGCAGCACCCAGTCCTACAATGAGCAGTTCTTC | CASSTQSYNEQFF
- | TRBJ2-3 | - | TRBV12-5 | TGTGCTAGTGGCCCAGGGGTCACAGATACGCAGTATTTT | CASGPGVTDTQYF
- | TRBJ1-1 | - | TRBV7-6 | TGTGCCAGCAGCTTAGATCCGAAAACTGAAGCTTTCTTT | CASSLDPKTEAFF
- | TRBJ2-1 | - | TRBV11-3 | TGTGCCAGCAGCCCGCGAGGAGGGCTTCATGAGCAGTTCTTC | CASSPRGGLHEQFF
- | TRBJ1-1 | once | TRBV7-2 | TGTGCCAGCAGCTTAGGGGGAGGGAGGAACACTGAAGCTTTCTTT | CASSLGGGRNTEAFF
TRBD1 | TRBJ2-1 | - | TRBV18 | TGTGCCAGCATACGACAGGGGGACCCGAGCTCCTACAATGAGCAGTTCTTC | CASIRQGDPSSYNEQFF
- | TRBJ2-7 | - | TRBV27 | TGTGCCAGCAGTTTATCGGTTCAGATCCCCTACGAGCAGTACTTC | CASSLSVQIPYEQYF
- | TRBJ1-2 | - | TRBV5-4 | TGTGCCAGCAGCCCCTACCGGACCGCTAACTATGGCTACACCTTC | CASSPYRTANYGYTF
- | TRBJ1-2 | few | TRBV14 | TGTGCCAGCAGCCAAGTAGGGAGGGTCAACTATGGCTACACCTTC | CASSQVGRVNYGYTF
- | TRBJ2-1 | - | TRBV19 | TGTGCCAGTAGTACAAAAAGGACGGTTGAGCAGTTCTTC | CASSTKRTVEQFF
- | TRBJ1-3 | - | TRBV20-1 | TGCAGTGCTGCGGGGAACACCATATATTTT | CSAAGNTIYF
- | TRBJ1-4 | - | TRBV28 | TGTGCCAGCAGCCCCGGCGGGGGAAAAGAAAAACTGTTTTTT | CASSPGGGKEKLFF
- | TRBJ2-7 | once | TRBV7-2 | TGTGCCAGCAGCTTAGGAGGGGACTCCTACGAGCAGTACTTC | CASSLGGDSYEQYF
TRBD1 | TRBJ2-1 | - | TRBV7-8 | TGTGCCAGCAGCTTAACCACAGGGGGCCTTTCTGGACAGTTCTTC | CASSLTTGGLSGQFF
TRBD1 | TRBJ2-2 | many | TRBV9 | TGTGCCAGCAGCAGAGGGACAGGGGTTGACACCGGGGAGCTGTTTTTT | CASSRGTGVDTGELFF
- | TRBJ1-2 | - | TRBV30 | TGTGCCTGGAGTGTAAGGGGGTACACTAACTATGGCTACACCTTC | CAWSVRGYTNYGYTF
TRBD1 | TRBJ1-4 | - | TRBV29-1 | TGCAGCGTTGGACAGGGCCCCAATGAAAAACTGTTTTTT | CSVGQGPNEKLFF
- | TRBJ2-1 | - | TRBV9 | TGTGCCAGCAGCGCTTACCCCGGGGAATACAATGAGCAGTTCTTC | CASSAYPGEYNEQFF
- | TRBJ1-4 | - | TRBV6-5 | TGTGCCAGCAGTTCGGTGGCAGATGAAAAACTGTTTTTT | CASSSVADEKLFF
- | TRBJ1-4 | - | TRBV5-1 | TGCGCCAGCAGCTTGGCGGCCGGGTATGCTAATGAAAAACTGTTTTTT | CASSLAAGYANEKLFF
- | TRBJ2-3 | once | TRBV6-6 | TGTGCCAGCACCCCGACTTATAGCACAGATACGCAGTATTTT | CASTPTYSTDTQYF
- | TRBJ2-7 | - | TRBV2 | TGTGCCAGCAAGTCAGACTCCTACGAGCAGTACTTC | CASKSDSYEQYF
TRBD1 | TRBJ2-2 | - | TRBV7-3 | TGTGCCAGCAGCTTCGCTCCGGGGACAGGGACCACCGGGGAGCTGTTTTTT | CASSFAPGTGTTGELFF
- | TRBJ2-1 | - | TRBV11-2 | TGTGCCAGCAGCTTAGAGAGGACAGCTCCGAGTGAGCAGTTCTTC | CASSLERTAPSEQFF
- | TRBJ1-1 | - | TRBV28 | TGTGCCAGCAGACAACCTGGGGTAGGGAGGGGTGAAGCTTTCTTT | CASRQPGVGRGEAFF
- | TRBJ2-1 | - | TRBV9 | TGTGCCAGCAGCGTAGGGGGAGTTTACAATGAGCAGTTCTTC | CASSVGGVYNEQFF
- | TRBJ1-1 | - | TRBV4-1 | TGCGCCAGCAGCCCCTCCCTGAGAGGGATGAACACTAAAGCTTTCTTT | CASSPSLRGMNTKAFF
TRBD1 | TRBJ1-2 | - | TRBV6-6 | TGTGCCAGCAGTTTCGGGACAGCTAACTATGGCTACACCTTC | CASSFGTANYGYTF
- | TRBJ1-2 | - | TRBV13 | TGTGCCAGCAGCTTTAGGGGTTATGGCTACACCTTC | CASSFRGYGYTF
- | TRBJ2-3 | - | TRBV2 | TGTGCCAGCAGACCCGACGGGGGCACAGATACGCAGTATTTT | CASRPDGGTDTQYF
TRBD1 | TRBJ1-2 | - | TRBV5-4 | TGTGCCAGCAGCTTGGAAGGGGGCCGGGGGCAGTATGGCTACACCTTC | CASSLEGGRGQYGYTF
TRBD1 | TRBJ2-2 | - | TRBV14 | TGTGCCAGCAGCCAAGATCGGGCAGGGGGATTTAATACCGGGGAGCTGTTTTTT | CASSQDRAGGFNTGELFF
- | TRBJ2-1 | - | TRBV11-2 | TGTGCCAGCAGCCAACGCGGGTACAATGAGCAGTTCTTC | CASSQRGYNEQFF